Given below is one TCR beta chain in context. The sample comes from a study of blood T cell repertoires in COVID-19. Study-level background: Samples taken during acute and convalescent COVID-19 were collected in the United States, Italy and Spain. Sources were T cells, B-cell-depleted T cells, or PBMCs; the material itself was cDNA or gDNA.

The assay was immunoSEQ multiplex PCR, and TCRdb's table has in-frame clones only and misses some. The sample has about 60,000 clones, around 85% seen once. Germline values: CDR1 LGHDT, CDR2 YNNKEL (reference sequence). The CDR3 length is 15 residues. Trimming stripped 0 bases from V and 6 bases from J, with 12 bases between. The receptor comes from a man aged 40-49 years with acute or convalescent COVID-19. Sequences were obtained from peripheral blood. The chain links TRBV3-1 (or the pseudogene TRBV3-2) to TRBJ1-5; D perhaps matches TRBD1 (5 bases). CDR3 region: CASSQEPGKGQPQHF. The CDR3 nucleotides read TGTGCCAGCAGCCAAGAACCAGGGAAGGGTCAGCCCCAGCATTTT.